Below, 4 T cell receptor beta chains from the same sample are listed, as sequenced in a study of IL-17A CD8 T cells in psoriatic arthritis synovium. Library preparation was by the immunoSEQ multiplex PCR assay. Entries here come from immuneACCESS through TCRdb and include only in-frame sequences with V and J called. Some clones fail to appear in such tables; in the studies checked, an unresolved V gene covers under half of the shortfall, and the cause of the remainder is unknown. For this sample there are over 1,500 clones; approximately 69% appear just once. The top ten hold approximately 9.1% of the sample. Synovial fluid effusions were drawn by aspiration from the actively inflamed joints of psoriatic arthritis patients. The sequenced sample was memory CD8+ T cells from synovial fluid. What this sample's cell subset or site label stands for: bulk memory CD8+ T cells (CD45RA-CD27+/- and CD45RA+CD27-). The receptor source for this set is a human donor with psoriatic arthritis.

This clone was observed a few times. The chain has TRBV16 and TRBJ2-7; TRBD2 might be the D (7 bases). From germline, CDR1 is KGHSY and CDR2 FQNENV. CDR3 length: 15 residues. V was trimmed by 2 bases and J by 4 bases, leaving 15 bases between them. CDR3: CASSQTLRGLYEQYF. The CDR3 bases are TGTGCCAGCAGCCAAACACTGCGGGGGCTATACGAGCAGTACTTC.

This chain connects TRBV7-8 to TRBJ2-7; 7 bases match TRBD2. Germline loops: CDR1 SGHVS, CDR2 FQNEAQ. The CDR3 runs to 14 residues. The V and J ends lost 6 bases and 7 bases, in that order; junction bases with no gene match: 12. The CDR3 region is CASRKAGPLGEQYF. In nucleotides, the CDR3 is TGTGCCAGCAGAAAAGCGGGACCCCTAGGGGAGCAGTACTTC.

This clone was seen a few times. The V call is TRBV6-1, the J call TRBJ1-2; TRBD1 might be the D (5 bases). Germline V gene data show CDR1 as MNHNS and CDR2 as SASEGT. The CDR3 runs to 13 residues. The V and J ends lost 2 bases and 2 bases respectively, with 6 bases between them. CDR3 nucleotide sequence: TGTGCCAGCAGTGAACGGGACAACTATGGCTACACCTTC. Protein sequence: CASSERDNYGYTF.

The gene calls are TRBV6-9 and TRBJ1-1; a weak D match, TRBD1 (5 bases). The ends were cut back, 4 bases at V and 0 bases at J, with 15 bases in the middle. Germline assignment: CDR1 MNHGY and CDR2 SVAAGI. CDR3 length equals 16 residues. The CDR3 DNA reads as TGTGCCAGCAGTTTACGGGGACGGCATTTGAACACTGAAGCTTTCTTT. It encodes CASSLRGRHLNTEAFF.